The rows below give T cell receptor beta chains drawn from one sample of a study of early T cells in non-severe SARS-CoV-2 infection. TCRdb re-analysed the 5' RACE reads in MiXCR, keeping a single row per CDR3 protein. The sample carries 35,000 to 45,000 distinct CDR3 sequences, 9.5% to 15% recorded once. Sequencing was done on a sample of whole blood. Source of these receptors: an adult who was a healthcare worker with PCR-confirmed SARS-CoV-2 infection or an uninfected control (not recorded which). CDR3s include the opening cysteine and the closing phenylalanine or tryptophan. The D gene is left open where the match is weak. Expanded clones are given a class, and other clones once, few, many or no size at all.

CASSATGTSAGELFF,TGTGCCAGCAGTGCTACTGGGACTAGCGCCGGGGAGCTGTTTTTT,TRBD2,many,TRBV9,TRBJ2-2
CASSRGTGEAKNIQYF,TGTGCCAGCAGCCGGGGGACAGGGGAGGCCAAAAACATTCAGTACTTC,TRBD1,-,TRBV5-4,TRBJ2-4
CASSSELSYNSPLHF,TGTGCCAGCAGTTCGGAGCTCTCCTATAATTCACCCCTCCACTTT,-,many,TRBV7-9,TRBJ1-6
CSVARGNQETQYF,TGCAGCGTTGCGAGGGGGAACCAAGAGACCCAGTACTTC,-,few,TRBV29-1,TRBJ2-5
CASGGVGTDTQYF,TGTGCCAGCGGAGGAGTGGGCACAGATACGCAGTATTTT,-,many,TRBV6-6,TRBJ2-3
CSVEFRINGYTF,TGCAGCGTTGAATTTAGGATTAATGGCTACACCTTC,-,few,TRBV29-1,TRBJ1-2
CASSLWGDRAGELFF,TGTGCCAGCAGCCTCTGGGGGGATCGGGCCGGGGAGCTGTTTTTT,-,many,TRBV7-9,TRBJ2-2
CASSYLPYGSAGRYEQYF,TGTGCCAGCAGTTACCTCCCGTACGGATCCGCCGGGCGATACGAGCAGTACTTC,-,-,TRBV6-5,TRBJ2-7
CASSHQQGGTYNEQFF,TGTGCCAGCAGCCACCAACAGGGTGGTACCTACAATGAGCAGTTCTTC,-,-,TRBV3-1,TRBJ2-1
CASSYSSTDTQYF,TGTGCCAGCAGTTACTCGAGTACGGATACGCAGTATTTT,-,-,TRBV6-2/TRBV6-3,TRBJ2-3
CASSPGTGGLTEAFF,TGTGCCAGCAGCCCGGGGACAGGGGGCCTCACTGAAGCTTTCTTT,TRBD1,few,TRBV9,TRBJ1-1
CASSQFREQYF,TGTGCCAGCAGCCAATTCCGCGAGCAGTACTTC,-,-,TRBV3-1,TRBJ2-7
CASIATRGVETQYF,TGTGCCAGCATCGCGACAAGGGGGGTCGAGACCCAGTACTTC,-,-,TRBV7-2,TRBJ2-5
CASSIGTRTLLAQPQHF,TGTGCCAGTAGTATAGGCACCCGGACACTCCTGGCTCAGCCCCAGCATTTT,-,-,TRBV19,TRBJ1-5
CASSEERGSPEAFF,TGTGCCAGCAGTGAGGAGAGGGGGTCCCCTGAAGCTTTCTTT,-,many,TRBV2,TRBJ1-1
CASSLTGTGSTGELFF,TGTGCCAGCAGCTTAACCGGGACAGGGTCCACCGGGGAGCTGTTTTTT,TRBD1,-,TRBV7-3,TRBJ2-2